These T cell receptor beta chains were read from a single sample in a study of cytomegalovirus exposure and HLA in healthy donors. Libraries were prepared by immunoSEQ multiplex PCR; TCRdb keeps only in-frame clonotypes and omits some of them. Of around 160,000 clones listed, around 86% are singletons. Sequenced sample: PBMCs. These receptors came from a human donor in good health. Each CDR3 is given with its conserved first and last residue. A D gene is named only where the DNA matches it firmly. Expanded clones get a size class; other rows say once, few or many, or leave the size out.

j_call: TRBJ1-2
d_call: TRBD1
clone_size: .
v_call: TRBV15
cdr3_nt: TGTGCCACCAGCAGAGCCGGGACAGGGCTAAACTATGGCTACACCTTC
cdr3_aa: CATSRAGTGLNYGYTF

j_call: TRBJ2-3
d_call: .
clone_size: .
v_call: TRBV5-6
cdr3_nt: TGTGCCAGCGGGGTTCGGGGGAGACGCACAGATACGCAGTATTTT
cdr3_aa: CASGVRGRRTDTQYF

j_call: TRBJ2-1
d_call: TRBD1
clone_size: .
v_call: TRBV6-6
cdr3_nt: TGTGCCAGCAAAAAAGGACAGGGAGGCCACAATGAGCAGTTCTTC
cdr3_aa: CASKKGQGGHNEQFF

j_call: TRBJ2-1
d_call: TRBD2
clone_size: .
v_call: TRBV10-3
cdr3_nt: TGTGCCATCAGTGACTACAGCGGGGGGTTCTCCTACAATGAGCAGTTCTTC
cdr3_aa: CAISDYSGGFSYNEQFF

j_call: TRBJ2-1
d_call: .
clone_size: once
v_call: TRBV5-8
cdr3_nt: TGTGCCAGCACCCTAACGGGACTCCGGTACGGTGAGCAGTTCTTC
cdr3_aa: CASTLTGLRYGEQFF

j_call: TRBJ2-4
d_call: TRBD2
clone_size: .
v_call: TRBV9
cdr3_nt: TGTGCCAGCAGCGTAGGAGCGGGGGGGGCCATTCAGTACTTC
cdr3_aa: CASSVGAGGAIQYF

j_call: TRBJ2-4
d_call: .
clone_size: .
v_call: TRBV6-6
cdr3_nt: TGTGCCAGCAGCTCCCGACCATCGGCCGAGCGGAACATTCAGTACTTC
cdr3_aa: CASSSRPSAERNIQYF

j_call: TRBJ1-1
d_call: .
clone_size: .
v_call: TRBV5-1
cdr3_nt: TGCGCCAGCAGCTTGGAGACTTTATACACTGAAGCTTTCTTT
cdr3_aa: CASSLETLYTEAFF

j_call: TRBJ2-3
d_call: TRBD1
clone_size: .
v_call: TRBV4-3
cdr3_nt: TGCGCCAGCAGCCAAGTTTGGCCGATACAGGGGCTGGGCAGGGATACGCAGTATTTT
cdr3_aa: CASSQVWPIQGLGRDTQYF

j_call: TRBJ2-3
d_call: TRBD2
clone_size: .
v_call: TRBV4-3
cdr3_nt: TGCGCCAGCAGCAAACTAGCGGGGGAATCGGATACGCAGTATTTT
cdr3_aa: CASSKLAGESDTQYF

j_call: TRBJ2-7
d_call: .
clone_size: .
v_call: TRBV5-1
cdr3_nt: TGCGCCAGCAGCTTGAACGGGGGGCCATCCTACGAGCAGTACTTC
cdr3_aa: CASSLNGGPSYEQYF

j_call: TRBJ2-1
d_call: TRBD2
clone_size: .
v_call: TRBV4-1
cdr3_nt: TGCGCCAGCAGCCAAGGGCCGGGGGGGGTCAATGAGCAGTTCTTC
cdr3_aa: CASSQGPGGVNEQFF

j_call: TRBJ1-3
d_call: .
clone_size: .
v_call: TRBV4-3
cdr3_nt: TGCGCCAGCAGCCAAGAGCCCGGAGACACCATATATTTT
cdr3_aa: CASSQEPGDTIYF

j_call: TRBJ2-7
d_call: .
clone_size: .
v_call: TRBV5-4
cdr3_nt: TGTGCCAGCAGCCCGGCACCGGGGATTTCCTACGAGCAGTACTTC
cdr3_aa: CASSPAPGISYEQYF

j_call: TRBJ1-2
d_call: TRBD1
clone_size: .
v_call: TRBV11-3
cdr3_nt: TGTGCCAGCAGCTTAGGGGGACAGGGATATGGCTACACCTTC
cdr3_aa: CASSLGGQGYGYTF

j_call: TRBJ2-7
d_call: .
clone_size: .
v_call: TRBV6-1
cdr3_nt: TGTGCCAGCAGCCCACAGGGTGTCTACGAGCAGTACTTC
cdr3_aa: CASSPQGVYEQYF

j_call: TRBJ2-7
d_call: .
clone_size: .
v_call: TRBV27
cdr3_nt: TGTGCCAGCAGTTTAGTGGGGGGGCGGACCTACGAGCAGTACTTC
cdr3_aa: CASSLVGGRTYEQYF

j_call: TRBJ2-3
d_call: TRBD2
clone_size: .
v_call: TRBV7-7
cdr3_nt: TGTGCCAGCAGCGTAGGACTAGCGACAGATACGCAGTATTTT
cdr3_aa: CASSVGLATDTQYF

j_call: TRBJ1-2
d_call: .
clone_size: few
v_call: TRBV7-9
cdr3_nt: TGTGCCAGCAGCCAGGGTTATGGCTACACCTTC
cdr3_aa: CASSQGYGYTF

j_call: TRBJ1-4
d_call: .
clone_size: .
v_call: TRBV6-6
cdr3_nt: TGTGCCAGCAGTTACTCGAAAAGGGGTAGCCAGGAAAAACTGTTTTTT
cdr3_aa: CASSYSKRGSQEKLFF

j_call: TRBJ2-1
d_call: TRBD2
clone_size: .
v_call: TRBV11-2
cdr3_nt: TGTGCCAGCAGTTTGGGACTAGCGGGTCCACGGATAGAGCAGTTCTTC
cdr3_aa: CASSLGLAGPRIEQFF

j_call: TRBJ1-2
d_call: .
clone_size: .
v_call: TRBV11-2
cdr3_nt: TGTGCCAGCAGCTTCGCCCCCGGGGATGGCTACACCTTC
cdr3_aa: CASSFAPGDGYTF

j_call: TRBJ1-1
d_call: .
clone_size: .
v_call: TRBV6-5
cdr3_nt: TGTGCCAGCAGTTACGGCCAGATGAACACTGAAGCTTTCTTT
cdr3_aa: CASSYGQMNTEAFF

j_call: TRBJ2-7
d_call: TRBD2
clone_size: .
v_call: TRBV7-2
cdr3_nt: TGTGCCAGCAGCTTATCACTAGCGGCCTCCTACGAGCAGTACTTC
cdr3_aa: CASSLSLAASYEQYF

j_call: TRBJ1-6
d_call: TRBD1
clone_size: .
v_call: TRBV6-5
cdr3_nt: TGTGCCAGCAGTCGTGGACAGGGGGCACAATCACCCCTCCACTTT
cdr3_aa: CASSRGQGAQSPLHF

j_call: TRBJ1-2
d_call: TRBD1
clone_size: .
v_call: TRBV5-6
cdr3_nt: TGTGCCAGCAGCCGGGAAGGGACAGGGGAATATGGCTACACCTTC
cdr3_aa: CASSREGTGEYGYTF

j_call: TRBJ2-1
d_call: .
clone_size: .
v_call: TRBV5-4
cdr3_nt: TGTGCCAGCAGCTTGTCTCTAGACAGCTCCTACAATGAGCAGTTCTTC
cdr3_aa: CASSLSLDSSYNEQFF

j_call: TRBJ1-1
d_call: .
clone_size: .
v_call: TRBV28
cdr3_nt: TGTGCCAGCAGTTCGAGCCAGAACACTGAAGCTTTCTTT
cdr3_aa: CASSSSQNTEAFF

j_call: TRBJ1-3
d_call: .
clone_size: .
v_call: TRBV5-4
cdr3_nt: TGTGCCAGCGGGGACAACTCTGGAAACACCATATATTTT
cdr3_aa: CASGDNSGNTIYF

j_call: TRBJ2-3
d_call: TRBD1
clone_size: .
v_call: TRBV6-5
cdr3_nt: TGTGCCAGCAGTCCAGGACAGGACACAGATACGCAGTATTTT
cdr3_aa: CASSPGQDTDTQYF

j_call: TRBJ1-1
d_call: .
clone_size: few
v_call: TRBV6-5
cdr3_nt: TGTGCCAGCAGTTATTCTACAGGGTTTGCAGCTTTCTTT
cdr3_aa: CASSYSTGFAAFF

j_call: TRBJ1-5
d_call: TRBD1
clone_size: few
v_call: TRBV7-2
cdr3_nt: TGTGCCAGCAGCTTCACAGGGGAAGAGCCCCAGCATTTT
cdr3_aa: CASSFTGEEPQHF

j_call: TRBJ1-2
d_call: TRBD1
clone_size: .
v_call: TRBV2
cdr3_nt: TGTGCCAGCAGTGTCGACAGGGCCGCATTATATGGCTACACCTTC
cdr3_aa: CASSVDRAALYGYTF

j_call: TRBJ1-2
d_call: TRBD1
clone_size: .
v_call: TRBV5-6
cdr3_nt: TGTGCCAGCAGCTGGGAGCCGGGACAGGGGGAAGGCTACACCTTC
cdr3_aa: CASSWEPGQGEGYTF

j_call: TRBJ1-6
d_call: .
clone_size: .
v_call: TRBV4-3
cdr3_nt: TGCGCCAGCAGCCAAGGAAACAGGGAGTCCTATAATTCACCCCTCCACTTT
cdr3_aa: CASSQGNRESYNSPLHF

j_call: TRBJ2-1
d_call: .
clone_size: once
v_call: TRBV2
cdr3_nt: TGTGCCGGCGGGGAGACAGGGATCAATGAGCAGTTCTTC
cdr3_aa: CAGGETGINEQFF

j_call: TRBJ2-7
d_call: .
clone_size: .
v_call: TRBV18
cdr3_nt: TGTGCCAGCTCACCGGCGGGACAGATCTACGAGCAGTACTTC
cdr3_aa: CASSPAGQIYEQYF

j_call: TRBJ2-3
d_call: .
clone_size: .
v_call: TRBV6-5
cdr3_nt: TGTGCCAGCAGTTATGGGCCTAGCACAGATACGCAGTATTTT
cdr3_aa: CASSYGPSTDTQYF

j_call: TRBJ2-1
d_call: .
clone_size: few
v_call: TRBV5-1
cdr3_nt: TGCGCCAGCAGCTTGGGGCGGTTGGAGTGGTACAATGAGCAGTTCTTC
cdr3_aa: CASSLGRLEWYNEQFF

j_call: TRBJ1-2
d_call: .
clone_size: once
v_call: TRBV4-3
cdr3_nt: TGCGCCAGCAGCCAAGATCTACAGGGCACCTATGGCTACACCTTC
cdr3_aa: CASSQDLQGTYGYTF

j_call: TRBJ2-7
d_call: TRBD2
clone_size: .
v_call: TRBV5-1
cdr3_nt: TGCGCCAGCAAAATAGCGGGGACCTACGAGCAGTACTTC
cdr3_aa: CASKIAGTYEQYF

j_call: TRBJ1-2
d_call: .
clone_size: few
v_call: TRBV28
cdr3_nt: TGTGCCAGCAGCGAACAGGGAATCTATGGCTACACCTTC
cdr3_aa: CASSEQGIYGYTF

j_call: TRBJ2-3
d_call: TRBD2
clone_size: .
v_call: TRBV13
cdr3_nt: TGTGCCAGCAGCTTAGGACTAGCGGGGGCAGATACGCAGTATTTT
cdr3_aa: CASSLGLAGADTQYF

j_call: TRBJ1-6
d_call: .
clone_size: .
v_call: TRBV9
cdr3_nt: TGTGCCAGCAGTCCTAAGGGTTATCAGGGTAATTCACCCCTCCACTTT
cdr3_aa: CASSPKGYQGNSPLHF